This entry is about one T cell receptor (beta chain). This record belongs to a study of blood T cell repertoires in COVID-19. Study processing details: Quantification of nucleated cells was approximated via reference gene primer amplification. Libraries were prepared by immunoSEQ multiplex PCR; TCRdb keeps only in-frame clonotypes and omits some of them. That table is the source of V, J and clone size, and D and trimming were worked out from the DNA. The sample contains roughly 190,000 clones, approximately 91% of which appear only once. Trimming took 6 bases from V and 0 from J, leaving 14 bases between them. CDR1 is KGHSH, CDR2 LQKENI, per germline. This CDR3 comprises 16 residues.

The source is a man aged 25-40 years with acute or convalescent COVID-19. The sequenced material came from peripheral blood. The chain couples TRBV18 to TRBJ1-4; D call uncertain. The CDR3 protein is CASSLNGWATNEKLFF. The DNA of the CDR3 is TGTGCCAGCTCCCTAAACGGGTGGGCAACTAATGAAAAACTGTTTTTT. The whole variable domain, remainder taken from reference TRBV18 and TRBJ1-4, is NAGVMQNPRHLVRRRGQEARLRCSPMKGHSHVYWYRQLPEEGLKFMVYLQKENIIDESGMPKERFSAEFPKEGPSILRIQQVVRGDSAAYFCASSLNGWATNEKLFFGSGTQLSVL.